This T cell receptor (beta chain) was documented in a study of OX40 agonist ivuxolimab in advanced cancers. Study context: The study treated patients with ivuxolimab, an agonistic anti-OX40 (CD134) antibody.

Regarding this clone: Its antigen remains unknown.

General study points: Undetermined was the antigen specificity of the expanded peripheral T cells.

The method was immunoSEQ multiplex PCR; TCRdb's version includes in-frame clones alone and lacks a portion of them. The profile shows tens of thousands of clones, 81% of them singletons. In germline, CDR1 is SGHTA, CDR2 FQGNSA. The V segment lost 5 bases and the J segment 8 bases; nucleotides outside the gene matches: 7. The CDR3 contains 15 residues. This TCR was sampled from an adult with an advanced solid tumor such as melanoma, head and neck, liver or kidney cancer. The J gene is TRBJ2-2, the V gene TRBV7-2; 11 bases fit TRBD2. Sample: CD4+ or CD8+ T cells sorted from blood, taken in a trial of the OX40 agonist ivuxolimab. CDR3 nucleotide sequence: TGTGCCAGCAGCCTCGACCGACTAGCGGGGGGGGAGCTGTTTTTT. It encodes CASSLDRLAGGELFF.